What follows is one T cell receptor beta chain and its context. No antigen is known for it. In total, over 600 healthy bone marrow donors made up the cohort. All cohort members were sampled while nominally healthy, although unrecorded immune exposures were likely present. The donor tested CMV seropositive, placing the donor among the approximately 290 seropositive members of the cohort. A peripheral blood sample was collected from each donor, and TCR beta sequencing was performed on peripheral blood mononuclear cells. The Qiagen DNeasy Blood Extraction Kit was used to extract genomic DNA from the blood cell samples. The germline V gene yields KGHSH for CDR1 and LQKENI for CDR2. Cut back by 3 bases and 5 bases, the V and J ends lie 11 bases apart. The CDR3 has 13 amino acids, counting the end cysteine and phenylalanine. Here the CDR3 DNA is all that survives: 39 bases in frame from base 1. The library was made by the immunoSEQ multiplex PCR assay. For the multiplex PCR, a mixture combining 60 forward primers for TCR Vbeta segments and 13 reverse primers for TCR Jbeta segments was used. The CDR3 region of rearranged TCR beta genes was amplified from genomic DNA by a multiplex PCR assay. The Illumina HiSeq System was used to sequence the amplified TCR beta libraries as 87-base-pair reads. The paper's processing steps were these. In a later analysis, approximately 74 million unique TCR beta chains were counted across the roughly 670 repertoires, and roughly 11 million of these chains were shared by at least two donors. Raw reads were error-corrected and collapsed into unique sequences by a nearest-neighbor algorithm in which closely related sequences were merged to remove PCR and sequencing errors. CDR3 sequences were aligned to IMGT reference sequences to assign V, D and J gene segments. Each retained sequence needed at least a six-nucleotide match to both a V gene segment and a J gene segment. A rearrangement was called productive if the CDR3 had no stop codons and remained in frame with V and J, and every other rearrangement was called non-productive. Following IMGT convention, CDR3 was defined as the stretch from the second conserved V-encoded cysteine up to the conserved J-encoded phenylalanine. In an earlier analysis of roughly 580 of the donors, sequences lacking an unambiguous match to a single V gene segment were excluded. An earlier analysis of 500 to 600 of the donors classified V segments as functional when productive rearrangements were above 56.7% and as segregating when the standard deviation between donors was above 5%. To diagnose cytomegalovirus status from the catalog of TCR beta chain sequences, a statistical classification framework was built. In a later analysis, TCR nucleotide sequences were compared against IMGT/GENE-DB human TR gene sequences so that V and J genes could be assigned. Using the TCRdist pipeline, a later analysis assigned CDR3 sequences along with most-parsimonious VDJ recombination scenarios. A later analysis defined each TCR beta chain by its CDR3 amino acid sequence plus V-gene family, and excluded reads lacking a unique V-gene family. In a later analysis, 450 to 600 highly shared, low-generation-probability nucleotide sequences were removed to address suspected cross-contamination and a sequencing artifact. In a later analysis, a clonal expansion index was calculated for each public chain from normalized within-repertoire ranks of inferred template counts. A later analysis computed generation probabilities with a VDJ recombination model fitted to out-of-frame rearrangements, and checked the results against IGoR. A later analysis scored TCR-TCR, TCR-HLA and TCR-CMV co-occurrence with hypergeometric tests, applying a repertoire-size bias correction to TCR pairs. In a later analysis, false discovery rates were estimated by permuting HLA or CMV assignments 20 times. In a later analysis, co-occurring TCRs were grouped using DBSCAN, and TCRdist sequence similarity was added for clustering within HLA-allele-positive subsets. Repertoires with fewer than 30,000 or more than 120,000 public chains were left out of co-occurrence clustering, as were about five repertoires with anomalous nucleotide sharing. TCRdb mirrors the immuneACCESS table, restricted to in-frame sequences. Some clones are absent from its copies; in checked studies, under half trace to an unresolved V gene, and the reason for the others is unknown. V, J and clone size derive from that table, while D and trimming were established from the DNA sequence. The sample's table covers roughly 77,000 clones. Of the sample, approximately 3.8% falls within the top ten clones.

The sample comes from a study of cytomegalovirus exposure and HLA in healthy donors (dated by TCRdb to 2017 to 2019). As for the study more broadly: An earlier analysis of around 600 of the donors reported roughly 270 Gb of sequence data and some 120 million unique TCR beta sequences from about 200 million T cells. Rather than using new phenotypic data, the later analysis identified candidate immune exposures from TCR beta sequences and from how often those sequences occurred across donors. Alongside the repertoire data, information on donor age, sex, ethnicity and CMV serostatus was compiled. To study patterns of TCR occurrence, a later analysis re-analyzed previously published TCR beta repertoires from 666 donors and added high-resolution HLA genotyping. A later genetic analysis used genome-wide SNP genotypes for about three fifths of the 666 donors, treating that subset as a discovery cohort. The study aimed to test whether signatures of past pathogen exposure could be identified by cataloging public T cell receptors. The number of typed donors differed by locus: about 629-630 for A, B, C, DRB1 and DQB1; some 500 for DQA1; approximately 600 for DPA1; and 450 to 480 for DPB1. Because of strong linkage in the cohort, roughly five DR-DQ haplotypes were treated as single units for association and clustering. About 280 gigabases of sequencing data and approximately 80 million unique TCR sequences were included in an early release covering under 650 HLA-typed donors. Along with the roughly 610-subject first cohort, a separate validation cohort of over a hundred different subjects was used. All discovery cohort repertoires had been generated on a single sequencing platform. The T cell repertoires of around 730 subjects were profiled by immunosequencing and related to cytomegalovirus serostatus. Of the 300 to 500 genotyped donors, 70% to 90% were placed in the genetic ancestry cluster associated with self-reported Caucasian donors. HLA typing included class I and class II loci at four-digit resolution. The study combined high-throughput TCR immunosequencing, statistical association of individual TCRs with disease status, and machine learning to predict cytomegalovirus infection status. Among over 350 genotyped donors of the cohort, an average of approximately 240,000 unique TCR beta nucleotide sequences were sequenced per donor, 15% to 20% of them non-productive. An earlier analysis of several hundred of the donors used high-throughput TCR beta sequencing to judge whether each TCR beta V gene segment behaved as functional or pseudogenic.

Results the study describes overall, beyond this receptor: A further reported finding was that TCR beta sequences accurately predicted the HLA-A and HLA-B alleles for most subjects in the first cohort. Compared with equally common non-associated chains, HLA-associated TCR beta chains in a later analysis were more clonally expanded and had lower generation probabilities. The classifier was reported to diagnose cytomegalovirus status with high specificity and sensitivity in both the original cohort and the validation cohort. Some IMGT-functional V segments, including TRBV6-2 and TRBV6-3, could not be told apart with the 87-base-pair reads, so those segments were excluded. In vitro tests confirmed that a few of the cytomegalovirus-associated TCR beta chains recognize cytomegalovirus antigens. The study listed over 150 TCR beta chains as associated with cytomegalovirus. In a later genetic analysis, a missense DCLRE1C variant was associated with V-gene and J-gene trimming of TCR beta chains, and the association was replicated in an independent cohort. When HLA alleles, especially DR and DQ, strongly co-occurred, TCR associations were difficult to assign to individual alleles. Approximately 18 rarely observed V segments, including chromosome 9 orphons, were excluded from the earlier analysis of a few hundred of the donors because counts were too low. An earlier analysis of approximately 570 of the donors showed that most TCR beta V segments appeared in productive rearrangements either about 90% or about 30% of the time, which broadly matched IMGT annotations. It was suggested by the authors that the approach could potentially be generalized to other disease states and immunological phenotypes. The presence/absence analyses assumed that sequencing depth was roughly uniform across donors, and that assumption may not be true. A cluster of highly shared sequence variants was judged likely to represent a technical artifact of the sequencing pipeline. Across donors, most TCR sequences were observed very rarely, whereas some public TCRs were present in many individuals. A later genetic analysis reported fewer N-insertions in productive TCRs among donors in an Asian-associated ancestry cluster than the roughly 720-donor mean. At a false discovery rate of 0.05, a later analysis linked under 20,000 TCR beta sequences to specific HLA alleles. According to a later analysis, parvovirus B19, influenza, CMV and Epstein-Barr virus appeared linked to several top co-occurrence clusters. The cohort was sequenced for TCR beta chains only, and without alpha or paired-chain data the features that could be detected were limited. Most CMV-associated TCR beta chains appeared to be HLA-restricted in a later analysis, and the HLA associations seemed to be driven largely by CMV exposure. Linkage disequilibrium might explain the correlated functional status among segregating V segments, but an unknown experimental factor could not be ruled out. Immune exposure information for the cohort was limited to CMV serostatus. According to a later analysis, TCR association rates differed among HLA loci, with DRB1 alleles showing the most associated TCRs and HLA-C alleles showing the fewest. Because HLA typing was unavailable for some donors at each locus, only the typed subset was used in association tests.

Material for sequencing was PBMCs. The sequence came from a female donor in good health and CMV-seropositive. The chain was built from TRBV18 and TRBJ2-7; TRBD2 might be the D gene, on 6 matching bases. The DNA reads as follows: TGTGCCAGCTCACCGGGTTCGGGGGACGAGCAGTACTTC. Its amino acids are CASSPGSGDEQYF.